The clone carrying this T cell receptor beta chain was found once. This record comes from a study of shared clonotypes between healthy human individuals. In the source study's methods: Sequence data from immunoSEQ were junction-only and lacked quality scores; consequently, filtering differed. Sequenced by immunoSEQ multiplex PCR; TCRdb stores in-frame clones only, minus some. Clone size and the V and J calls come from that table; the DNA yielded D and trimming. In the table there are some 2 million clones, 85% to 95% of which are singletons. The receptor was isolated from a man between 18 and 35 years old in good health. The sequenced material came from naive CD4+ T cells sorted from blood. Subset in this sample: CD45RA+ positively selected.

CDR3 nucleotides: TGTGCCAGCAGCCCCTGGTCTGACTATGGCTACACCTTC. This codes for CASSPWSDYGYTF. The chain has TRBV5-8 and TRBJ1-2; D gene ambiguous. CDR1 SGHTS and CDR2 YDEGEE come from the germline V gene. The CDR3 consists of 13 residues. The V end lost 4 bases, the J end lost 3 bases, and 10 bases lay between the germline ends.